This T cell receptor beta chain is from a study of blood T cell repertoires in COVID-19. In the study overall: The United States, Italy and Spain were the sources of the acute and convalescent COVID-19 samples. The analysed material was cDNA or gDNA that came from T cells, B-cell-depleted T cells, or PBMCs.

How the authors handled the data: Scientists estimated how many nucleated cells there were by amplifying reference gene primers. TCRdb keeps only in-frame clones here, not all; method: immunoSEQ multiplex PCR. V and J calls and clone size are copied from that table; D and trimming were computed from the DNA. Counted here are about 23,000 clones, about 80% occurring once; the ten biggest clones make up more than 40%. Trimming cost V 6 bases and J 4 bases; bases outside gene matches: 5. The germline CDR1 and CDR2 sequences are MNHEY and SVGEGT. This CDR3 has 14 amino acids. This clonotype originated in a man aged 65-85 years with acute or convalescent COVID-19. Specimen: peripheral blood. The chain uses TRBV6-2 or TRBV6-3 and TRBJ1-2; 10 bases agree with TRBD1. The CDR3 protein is CASSLDRGSYGYTF. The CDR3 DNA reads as TGTGCCAGCAGCCTGGACAGGGGGTCCTATGGCTACACCTTC.